The 27 T cell receptor beta chains below were found in one sample sequenced in a study. MiXCR was run by TCRdb on the reads, yielding one entry per CDR3 protein. The sample records about 15,000 distinct CDR3 sequences, around 32% being singletons. The specimen sequenced was blood. These receptors were obtained from a human donor.

A few counts support this clonotype. The V call is TRBV4-3, the J call TRBJ1-1; possible D gene TRBD1, 6 bases. Germline V CDR1 and CDR2: LGHNA, YSLEER. This CDR3 contains 13 residues. V lost 4 bases to trimming and J lost 4 bases, with 10 bases between them. This CDR3 is CASSRLGATEAFF. CDR3 nucleotide sequence: TGCGCCAGCAGCCGTTTGGGGGCCACTGAAGCTTTCTTT.

The chain links TRBV4-3 to TRBJ2-4; unclear D gene. The CDR3 length is 15 residues. CDR1 is LGHNA, CDR2 YSLEER, per germline. V lost 0 bases and J 6 bases, leaving 12 bases between the germline ends. In nucleotides, the CDR3 is TGCGCCAGCAGCCAAGATGGGCACGGTGGAAACATTCAGTACTTC. This sequence encodes CASSQDGHGGNIQYF.

This clonotype is termed medium-sized. V gene TRBV29-1 combines with J gene TRBJ2-7; D is uncertain. Looked up from germline, CDR1 is SQVTM and CDR2 is ANQGSEA. There are 14 residues in the CDR3. V shed 7 bases and J shed 0 bases, with 16 bases lying between them. In DNA form, the CDR3 reads TGCAGCGCCAGTTCTCGGCACTCCTCCTACGAGCAGTACTTC. This gives the protein CSASSRHSSYEQYF.

The genes are TRBV4-3 and TRBJ2-5; 7 nucleotides align to TRBD1. CDR1 is LGHNA, CDR2 YSLEER, per germline. The CDR3 totals 14 residues. Trimming took 3 bases from V and 5 from J; bases not matched to a gene: 6. The chain's CDR3 is CASSQLLGQETQYF. Written as DNA, the CDR3 is TGCGCCAGCAGCCAGCTGTTGGGACAGGAGACCCAGTACTTC.

This clonotype rates as medium-sized. The gene calls are TRBV4-3 and TRBJ2-1; D might be TRBD2 (6 bases). CDR3 length: 16 residues. Germline V CDR1 and CDR2: LGHNA, YSLEER. Trimming stripped 1 base from V and 3 bases from J, with 13 bases between. The CDR3 DNA is TGCGCCAGCAGCCAAGGGGCCGGGACTCGCTACAATGAGCAGTTCTTC. Residues: CASSQGAGTRYNEQFF.

The chain recombines TRBV5-1 with TRBJ2-2; the match to TRBD1 covers 8 bases. V trimming: 0 bases; J trimming: 1 base; junction bases outside the gene matches: 8. This CDR3 is built from 18 residues. Germline CDR1 and CDR2: SGHRS and YFSETQ. The CDR3 sequence is CASSLAAGGMMNTGELFF. The CDR3 DNA is TGCGCCAGCAGCTTGGCGGCAGGGGGCATGATGAACACCGGGGAGCTGTTTTTT.

Comment on this clonotype: The germline gene is not matched at one end of the junction; a read error may be the cause. The genes are TRBV4-3 and TRBJ2-1; D perhaps matches TRBD2 (6 bases). CDR1 LGHNA and CDR2 YSLEER come from the germline V gene. The length of the CDR3 is 14 residues. The CDR3 here is CDSSTFSGYNEQFF. CDR3 nucleotides: TGCGACAGCAGCACATTTAGCGGCTACAATGAGCAGTTCTTC.

This clonotype is deemed medium-sized. This sequence joins TRBV29-1 and TRBJ1-2; TRBD1 agrees at 10 bases. Per the germline V gene, CDR1 is SQVTM and CDR2 is ANQGSEA. The CDR3 runs to 13 residues. The J segment lost 8 bases and the V segment lost 5 bases, leaving 8 bases of the junction unmatched. CDR3 in DNA: TGCAGCGTTATCGGGACAGGGGACTGGGGCTACACCTTC. It translates to CSVIGTGDWGYTF.

This clonotype is categorized as medium-sized. This chain connects TRBV4-3 to TRBJ2-2; no clear D. The germline V and J ends were trimmed by 0 bases and 5 bases, with 10 bases remaining between them. The V gene's germline CDR1 is LGHNA and CDR2 YSLEER. This CDR3 spans 15 amino acids. CDR3 sequence reads: CASSQEAGVTGELFF. For the CDR3, the DNA is TGCGCCAGCAGCCAAGAGGCAGGAGTAACCGGGGAGCTGTTTTTT.

The chain joins TRBV4-3 to TRBJ2-1; D gene uncertain. Germline CDR1 reads LGHNA; CDR2 reads YSLEER. The CDR3 sequence is 11 residues long. V lost 10 bases and J 10 bases, leaving 14 bases between the germline ends. The CDR3 region is CATSDASEQFF. The CDR3 DNA reads TGCGCCACGAGTGATGCTTCGGAGCAGTTCTTC.

The gene calls are TRBV11-1 and TRBJ2-1; possibly TRBD2 for D (6 bases). Germline CDR1 is SGHAT and CDR2 is FQDESV (reference sequence). V gave up 0 bases and J gave up 8 bases, with 11 bases separating them. This CDR3 has 14 residues. Written as DNA, the CDR3 is TGTGCCAGCAGCTTAGCCTCTGGAGGGTATGAGCAGTTCTTC. It is translated as CASSLASGGYEQFF.

This clonotype was detected once. This may be a read error, as it is one base from a much larger clone. The V and J genes are TRBV14 and TRBJ2-1; 7 bases fit TRBD1. CDR3 length: 20 residues. From germline, CDR1 is SGHDN and CDR2 FVKESK. Trimming at V came to 1 base and at J to 3 bases, leaving 18 bases not matched to a gene. This CDR3 is CASSQVLGQRISAFYNEQFF. CDR3 in DNA: TGTGCCAGCAGCCAAGTTCTGGGACAGAGAATTTCGGCTTTCTACAATGAGCAGTTCTTC. Using reference TRBV14 and TRBJ2-1 for the parts outside the CDR3, the full variable domain is EAGVTQFPSHSVIEKGQTVTLRCDPISGHDNLYWYRRVMGKEIKFLLHFVKESKQDESGMPNNRFLAERTGGTYSTLKVQPAELEDSGVYFCASSQVLGQRISAFYNEQFFGPGTRLTVL.

At least ten counts were recorded for this clonotype. V usage is TRBV20-1 and J usage is TRBJ2-1; 12 bases fit TRBD2. The CDR3 runs to 15 residues. Germline V gene lookup returns CDR1 DFQATT and CDR2 SNEGSKA (reference sequence). J gave up 2 bases and V 5 bases, and 4 bases lay outside the gene matches. The CDR3 here is CSADLAGGAYNEQFF. CDR3 nucleotides: TGCAGTGCTGACCTAGCGGGAGGGGCCTACAATGAGCAGTTCTTC.

V gene TRBV20-1 combines with J gene TRBJ2-7; D might be TRBD1 (5 bases). This CDR3 has 13 amino acids. V was shortened by 0 bases and J by 4 bases, with 10 bases between the two germline ends. Germline CDR1 and CDR2: DFQATT and SNEGSKA (reference sequence). The DNA for the CDR3 is TGCAGTGCTAGAGATGTGGGGCAATACGAGCAGTACTTC. Residues: CSARDVGQYEQYF.

In regard to this clonotype: With a much larger clone just one base away, this may be a read error. The CDR3 protein is CVSSQDRRGANTEAFF. CDR3 coding DNA: TGCGTCAGCAGCCAAGATCGGAGGGGAGCGAACACTGAAGCTTTCTTT. The V and J genes are TRBV4-3 and TRBJ1-1, with D perhaps matching TRBD1 (5 bases). Germline-derived CDR1 and CDR2 are LGHNA and YSLEER. The CDR3 has 16 amino acids.

This chain connects TRBV7-1 to TRBJ2-3; a possible D gene is TRBD1 (6 bases). TRBV7-1 is an open reading frame, and its role is uncertain. The CDR3 sequence is 14 residues long. Deletions cut 5 bases from V and 8 bases from J, with 17 bases between. In nucleotides, the CDR3 is TGTGCCAGCAGCGCAGGGGAGCTTTTGGGTACGCAGTATTTT. It specifies CASSAGELLGTQYF.

As concerns this clonotype: This clone may be a read error of a much larger clone one base away. This chain uses TRBV20-1 with TRBJ2-1; TRBD2 might be the D (5 bases). The closer fit of TRBJ2-7 to the DNA end suggests the J call may be wrong. The CDR3 loop spans 15 amino acids. The germline V gene has CDR1 DFQATT and CDR2 SNEGSKA (reference sequence). CDR3 nucleotides: TGCAGTGCTCTTCCACTAGTCCTCTCCTACAATGAGCAGTACTTC. This translates into CSALPLVLSYNEQYF.

Within the sample, this clonotype is medium-sized. The rearrangement links TRBV7-3 to TRBJ1-6; unclear D gene. This CDR3 is 13 amino acids long. Germline CDR1 reads SGHTA; CDR2 reads FQGTGA. Deletions cut 4 bases from V and 5 bases from J, with 6 bases between. In DNA, the CDR3 is TGTGCCAGCAGCTCAACTAATAATTCACCCCTCCACTTT. Residues: CASSSTNNSPLHF.

The chain couples TRBV4-3 to TRBJ2-2; 7 positions agree with TRBD2. J gave up 1 base and V 0 bases, and 5 bases lay outside the gene matches. Germline values: CDR1 LGHNA, CDR2 YSLEER. CDR3 length equals 17 residues. Here the CDR3 DNA reads TGCGCCAGCAGCCAAGATGGGAGGGAGTTGAACACCGGGGAGCTGTTTTTT. This sequence encodes CASSQDGRELNTGELFF.

This clonotype was seen ten or more times. The rearrangement links TRBV29-1 to TRBJ1-3, with 9 bases matching TRBD1. CDR3 length: 13 amino acids. The V segment lost 1 base and the J segment 7 bases; nucleotides outside the gene matches: 2. Germline loops: CDR1 SQVTM, CDR2 ANQGSEA. The CDR3 region has the DNA TGCAGCGTTGAAGGGGACAGGGTTAACACCATATATTTT. Its translation is CSVEGDRVNTIYF. Variable domain in full (rest from reference TRBV29-1 and TRBJ1-3): SAVISQKPSRDICQRGTSLTIQCQVDSQVTMMFWYRQQPGQSLTLIATANQGSEATYESGFVIDKFPISRPNLTFSTLTVSNMSPEDSSIYLCSVEGDRVNTIYFGEGSWLTVV.

With regard to this clonotype: Just one base apart from a much larger clone, this may be a read error. The CDR3, as DNA: TGTGCCAGCAGTGCCTCTAGGGGATACAATGAGCAGTACTTC. Its translation is CASSASRGYNEQYF. This chain links TRBV6-1 with TRBJ2-4; maybe TRBD1 (5 bases). Trimming stripped 4 bases from V and 13 bases from J, with 20 bases between. The CDR3 covers 14 residues. Germline-derived CDR1 and CDR2 are MNHNS and SASEGT.

Details on this clonotype: Being one base from a much bigger clone, this may be a read error. The chain uses TRBV29-1 and TRBJ1-2; D unclear. This CDR3 region has 14 residues. Germline CDR1 and CDR2: SQVTM and ANQGSEA. CDR3 bases: TGCAGCATTGAAGAGGAGGAGGGTTTCTATGGCTACACCTTC. Its protein is CSIEEEEGFYGYTF.

By sample fraction, this clonotype is medium-sized. The chain combines TRBV29-1 with TRBJ2-1, with no clear D. Trimming cost V 4 bases and J 6 bases, with 13 bases left between them. The CDR3 length is 13 residues. The V gene's germline CDR1 is SQVTM and CDR2 ANQGSEA. The CDR3 here is CSVGVGLVNEQFF. The DNA for the CDR3 is TGCAGCGTTGGGGTAGGATTGGTCAATGAGCAGTTCTTC.

The table lists this clonotype with many counts. The chain is built from TRBV4-1 and TRBJ2-1, with D maybe TRBD1 (5 bases). The CDR3 extends over 15 amino acids. V lost 4 bases, J lost 4 bases, and 14 bases lay in between. CDR1 is MGHRA and CDR2 is YSYEKL in the germline V gene. CDR3 sequence (DNA): TGCGCCAGCAGCCCTGGGTCTCAGGGTTACAATGAGCAGTTCTTC. Its translation: CASSPGSQGYNEQFF.

There are many counts of this clonotype. The chain combines TRBV4-3 with TRBJ1-3, with 10 bases matching TRBD1. From germline, CDR1 is LGHNA and CDR2 YSLEER. The J segment lost 0 bases and the V segment lost 4 bases, leaving 6 bases of the junction unmatched. The CDR3 consists of 17 residues. Here the CDR3 DNA reads TGCGCCAGCAGCCCGGGGACAGGGGTTAGCTCTGGAAACACCATATATTTT. Translating gives CASSPGTGVSSGNTIYF.

This clonotype was picked up a small number of times. J is TRBJ2-1 and V is TRBV13; 8 bases align to TRBD1. CDR3 length: 12 residues. Germline V gene data show CDR1 as PRHDT and CDR2 as FYEKMQ (reference sequence). V trimming: 5 bases; J trimming: 15 bases; junction bases outside the gene matches: 9. Written as DNA, the CDR3 is TGTGCCAGCAGCCTCAAAGGACAGGGACCGTTCTTC. Its protein product is CASSLKGQGPFF.

V is TRBV30 and J is TRBJ1-2, with 7 nucleotides matching TRBD1. CDR3 length: 14 residues. CDR1 GTSNPN and CDR2 SVGIG come from the germline V gene (reference sequence). The ends lost 3 bases at V and 8 bases at J; junction bases unmatched: 12. The CDR3 nucleotides are TGTGCCTGGAGACCCGGGACAGCGGCGCTGGGCTACACCTTC. This encodes CAWRPGTAALGYTF.